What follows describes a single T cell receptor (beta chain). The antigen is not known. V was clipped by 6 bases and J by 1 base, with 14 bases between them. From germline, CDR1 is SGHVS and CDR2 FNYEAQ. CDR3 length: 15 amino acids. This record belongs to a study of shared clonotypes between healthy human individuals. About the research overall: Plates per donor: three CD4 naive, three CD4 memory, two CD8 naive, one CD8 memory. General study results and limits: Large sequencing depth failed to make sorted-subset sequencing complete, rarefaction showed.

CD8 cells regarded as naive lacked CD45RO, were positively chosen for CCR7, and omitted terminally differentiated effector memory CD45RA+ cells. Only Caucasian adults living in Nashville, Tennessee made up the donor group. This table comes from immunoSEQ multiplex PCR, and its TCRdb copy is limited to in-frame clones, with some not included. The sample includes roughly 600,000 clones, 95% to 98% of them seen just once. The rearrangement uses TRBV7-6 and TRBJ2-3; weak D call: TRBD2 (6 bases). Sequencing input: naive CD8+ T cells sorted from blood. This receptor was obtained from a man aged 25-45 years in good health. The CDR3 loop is CASSPDGGRTDTQYF. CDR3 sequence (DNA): TGTGCCAGCAGTCCAGACGGGGGACGCACAGATACGCAGTATTTT.